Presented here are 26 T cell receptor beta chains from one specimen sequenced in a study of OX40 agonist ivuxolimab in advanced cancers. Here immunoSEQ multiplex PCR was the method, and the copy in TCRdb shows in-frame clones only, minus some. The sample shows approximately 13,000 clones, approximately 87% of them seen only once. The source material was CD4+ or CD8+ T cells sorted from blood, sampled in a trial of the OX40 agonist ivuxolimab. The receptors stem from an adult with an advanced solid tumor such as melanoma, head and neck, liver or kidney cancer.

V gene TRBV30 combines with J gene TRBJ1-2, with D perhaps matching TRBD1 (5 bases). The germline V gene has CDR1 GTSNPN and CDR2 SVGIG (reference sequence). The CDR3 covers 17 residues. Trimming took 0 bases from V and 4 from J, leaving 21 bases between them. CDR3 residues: CAWSVPTAQNLRYGYTF. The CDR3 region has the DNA TGTGCCTGGAGTGTACCGACAGCCCAGAACCTCCGCTATGGCTACACCTTC.

CDR3 nucleotides: TGTGCCAGCAGCAGGGTCCCTTCTGGGGAGCTGTTTTTT. This translates into CASSRVPSGELFF. V usage is TRBV11-3 and J usage is TRBJ2-2, with D unresolved. The CDR3 loop spans 13 amino acids. Germline CDR1 and CDR2: SGHNT and YENEEA. The V end lost 5 bases, the J end lost 8 bases, and 12 bases lay between the germline ends.

The CDR3 here is CATQSIRSYNEQFF. The CDR3 DNA sequence: TGTGCCACCCAAAGTATTCGCTCCTACAATGAGCAGTTCTTC. This chain joins TRBV27 and TRBJ2-1; D is undetermined. V lost 10 bases to trimming and J lost 0 bases, with 13 bases between them. Germline-derived CDR1 and CDR2 are MNHEY and SMNVEV (reference sequence). CDR3 length: 14 residues.

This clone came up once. CDR3 DNA sequence: TGTGCCAGCAGTCAAAAGCGGGTTGCCTACGAGCAGTACTTC. Amino acids: CASSQKRVAYEQYF. The gene calls are TRBV27 and TRBJ2-7; D may be TRBD2 (6 bases). The CDR3 is made up of 14 amino acids. Germline-derived CDR1 and CDR2 are MNHEY and SMNVEV (reference sequence). V lost 5 bases, J lost 2 bases, and 13 bases lay in between.

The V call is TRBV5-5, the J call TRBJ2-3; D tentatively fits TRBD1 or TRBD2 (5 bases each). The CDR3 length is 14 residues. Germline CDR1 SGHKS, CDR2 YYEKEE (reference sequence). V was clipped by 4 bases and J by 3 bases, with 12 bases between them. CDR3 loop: CASSLGTGTDTQYF. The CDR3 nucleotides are TGTGCCAGCAGCCTGGGGACGGGTACAGATACGCAGTATTTT.

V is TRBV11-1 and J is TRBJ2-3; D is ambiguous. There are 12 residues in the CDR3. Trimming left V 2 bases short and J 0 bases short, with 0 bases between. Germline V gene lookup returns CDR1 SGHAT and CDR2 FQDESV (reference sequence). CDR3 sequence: CASSLSTDTQYF. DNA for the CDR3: TGTGCCAGCAGCTTAAGCACAGATACGCAGTATTTT.

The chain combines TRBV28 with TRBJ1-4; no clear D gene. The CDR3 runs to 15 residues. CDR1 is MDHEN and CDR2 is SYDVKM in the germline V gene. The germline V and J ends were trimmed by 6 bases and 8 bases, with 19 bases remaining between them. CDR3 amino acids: CASSGKGQKGEKLFF. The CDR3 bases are TGTGCCAGCAGCGGTAAAGGGCAAAAAGGGGAAAAACTGTTTTTT.

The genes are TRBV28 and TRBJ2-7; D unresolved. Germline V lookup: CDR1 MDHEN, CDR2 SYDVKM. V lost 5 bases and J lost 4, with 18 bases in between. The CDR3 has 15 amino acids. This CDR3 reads CASSGVYLYGYEQYF. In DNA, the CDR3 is TGTGCCAGCAGTGGGGTTTACCTGTATGGTTACGAGCAGTACTTC.

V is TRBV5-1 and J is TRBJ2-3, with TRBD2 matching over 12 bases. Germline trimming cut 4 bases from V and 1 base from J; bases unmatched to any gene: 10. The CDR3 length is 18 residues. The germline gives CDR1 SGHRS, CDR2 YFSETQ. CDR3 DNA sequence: TGCGCCAGCAGCCCTTTGCTAGCGGGGGGGCGGGGCACAGATACGCAGTATTTT. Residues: CASSPLLAGGRGTDTQYF.

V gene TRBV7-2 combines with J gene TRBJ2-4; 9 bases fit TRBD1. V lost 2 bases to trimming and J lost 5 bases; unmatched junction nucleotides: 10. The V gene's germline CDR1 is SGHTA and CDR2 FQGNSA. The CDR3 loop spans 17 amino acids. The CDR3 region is CASSLYPYGTGQNIQYF. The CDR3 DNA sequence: TGTGCCAGCAGCTTATACCCATACGGGACAGGGCAAAACATTCAGTACTTC.

The chain's CDR3 is CSVETGDGYTF. CDR3 coding DNA: TGCAGCGTTGAGACAGGGGACGGCTACACCTTC. The J gene is TRBJ1-2, the V gene TRBV29-1; 8 bases line up with TRBD1. Germline CDR1 is SQVTM and CDR2 is ANQGSEA. The CDR3 totals 11 residues. V lost 3 bases and J lost 8; bases outside the gene matches: 2.

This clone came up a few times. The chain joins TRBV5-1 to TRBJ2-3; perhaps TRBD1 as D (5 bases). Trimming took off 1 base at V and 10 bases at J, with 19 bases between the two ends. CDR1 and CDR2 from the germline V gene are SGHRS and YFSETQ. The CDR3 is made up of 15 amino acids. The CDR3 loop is CASSLITEAGRPQYF. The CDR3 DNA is TGCGCCAGCAGCTTGATCACAGAGGCAGGGCGGCCGCAGTATTTT.

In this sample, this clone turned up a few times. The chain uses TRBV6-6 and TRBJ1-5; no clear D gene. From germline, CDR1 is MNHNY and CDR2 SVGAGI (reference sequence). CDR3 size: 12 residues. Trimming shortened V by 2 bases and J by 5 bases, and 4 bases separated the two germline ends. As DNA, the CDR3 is TGTGCCAGCAGTTACCCCTATCAGCCCCAGCATTTT. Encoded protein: CASSYPYQPQHF.

The DNA of the CDR3 is TGTGCCAGTACCGAGACAGCGGAGGTTAGTCAGCCCCAGCATTTT. Its translation: CASTETAEVSQPQHF. V and J are TRBV19 and TRBJ1-5, with a weak D call TRBD1 (5 bases). Trimming stripped 7 bases from V and 6 bases from J, with 19 bases between. This CDR3 comprises 15 residues. From germline, CDR1 is LNHDA and CDR2 SQIVND (reference sequence).

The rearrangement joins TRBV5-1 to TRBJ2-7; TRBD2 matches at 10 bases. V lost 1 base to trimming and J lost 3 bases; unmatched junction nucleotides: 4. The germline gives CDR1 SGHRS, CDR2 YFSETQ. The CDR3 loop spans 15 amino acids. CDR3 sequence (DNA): TGCGCCAGCAGCTTGTCTCAGCGGGGGGGCTACGAGCAGTACTTC. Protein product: CASSLSQRGGYEQYF.

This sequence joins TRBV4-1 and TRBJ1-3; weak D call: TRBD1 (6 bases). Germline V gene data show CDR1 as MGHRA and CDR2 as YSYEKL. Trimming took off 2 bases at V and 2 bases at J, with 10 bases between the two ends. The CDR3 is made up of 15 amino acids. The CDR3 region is CASSQTTGTGNTIYF. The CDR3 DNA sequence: TGCGCCAGCAGCCAAACGACAGGTACTGGAAACACCATATATTTT.

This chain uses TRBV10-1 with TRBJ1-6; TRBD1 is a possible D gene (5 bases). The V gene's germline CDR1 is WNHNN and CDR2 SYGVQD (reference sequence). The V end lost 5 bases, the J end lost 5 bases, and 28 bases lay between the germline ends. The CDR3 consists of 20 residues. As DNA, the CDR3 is TGCGCCAGCAGTTCAAACGCTGCTTCCGGGGGTCTCCGGAATAATTCACCCCTCCACTTT. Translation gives CASSSNAASGGLRNNSPLHF.

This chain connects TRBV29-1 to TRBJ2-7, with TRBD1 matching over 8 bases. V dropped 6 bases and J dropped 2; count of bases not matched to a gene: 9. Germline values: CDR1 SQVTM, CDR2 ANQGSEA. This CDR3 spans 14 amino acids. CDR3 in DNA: TGCAGCGTCTTCGGGACAGGCGCGACCTACGAGCAGTACTTC. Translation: CSVFGTGATYEQYF.

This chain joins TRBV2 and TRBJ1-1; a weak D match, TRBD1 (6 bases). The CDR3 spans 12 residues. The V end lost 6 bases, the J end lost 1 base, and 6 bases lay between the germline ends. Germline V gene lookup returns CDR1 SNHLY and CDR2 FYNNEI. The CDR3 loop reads CASRTGNTEAFF. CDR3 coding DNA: TGTGCCAGCAGGACAGGGAACACTGAAGCTTTCTTT.

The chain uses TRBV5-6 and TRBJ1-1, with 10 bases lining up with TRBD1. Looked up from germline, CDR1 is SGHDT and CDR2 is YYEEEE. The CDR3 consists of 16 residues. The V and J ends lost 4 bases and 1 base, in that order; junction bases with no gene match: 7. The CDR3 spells CASSNPGTGANTEAFF. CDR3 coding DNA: TGTGCCAGCAGCAACCCCGGGACAGGGGCGAACACTGAAGCTTTCTTT.

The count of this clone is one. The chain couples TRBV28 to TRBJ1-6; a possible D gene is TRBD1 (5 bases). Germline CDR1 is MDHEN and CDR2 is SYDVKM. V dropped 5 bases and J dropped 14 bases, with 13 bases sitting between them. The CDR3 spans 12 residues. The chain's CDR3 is CASSTQRGALHF. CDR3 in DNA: TGTGCCAGCAGTACCCAGAGGGGAGCCCTCCACTTT.

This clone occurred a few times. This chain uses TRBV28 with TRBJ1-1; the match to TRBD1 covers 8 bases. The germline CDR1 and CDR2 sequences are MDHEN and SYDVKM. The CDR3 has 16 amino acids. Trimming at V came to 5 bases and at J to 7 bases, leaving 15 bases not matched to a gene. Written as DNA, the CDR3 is TGTGCCAGCAGTCCCCAATGGTTATTGACAGGGGTTGAAGCTTTCTTT. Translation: CASSPQWLLTGVEAFF.

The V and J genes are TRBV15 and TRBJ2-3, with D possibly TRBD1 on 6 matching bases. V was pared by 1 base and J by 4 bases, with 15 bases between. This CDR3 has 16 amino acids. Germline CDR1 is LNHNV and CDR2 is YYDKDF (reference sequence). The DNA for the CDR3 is TGTGCCACCAGCAGAGCGACAGGAGTCGCGTCAGATACGCAGTATTTT. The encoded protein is CATSRATGVASDTQYF.

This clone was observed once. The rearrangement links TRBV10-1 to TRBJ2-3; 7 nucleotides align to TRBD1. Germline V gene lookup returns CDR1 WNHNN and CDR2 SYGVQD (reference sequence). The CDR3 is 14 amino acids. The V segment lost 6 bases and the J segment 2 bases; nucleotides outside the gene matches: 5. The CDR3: CASRTGASTDTQYF. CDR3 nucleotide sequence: TGCGCCAGCAGAACAGGGGCCTCCACAGATACGCAGTATTTT.

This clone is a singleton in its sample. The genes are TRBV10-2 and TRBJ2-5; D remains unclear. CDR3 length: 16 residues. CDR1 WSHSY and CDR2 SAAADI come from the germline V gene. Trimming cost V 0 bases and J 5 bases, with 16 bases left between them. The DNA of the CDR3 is TGCGCCAGCAGTGAGTCCCTTGGGGATTGGGGTGAGACCCAGTACTTC. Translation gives CASSESLGDWGETQYF.

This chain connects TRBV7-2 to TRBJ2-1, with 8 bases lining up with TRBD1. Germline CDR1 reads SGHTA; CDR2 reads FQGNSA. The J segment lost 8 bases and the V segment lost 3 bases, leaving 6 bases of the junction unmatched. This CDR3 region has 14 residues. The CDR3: CASSLTGASDEQFF. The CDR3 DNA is TGTGCCAGCAGCTTGACAGGGGCGAGCGATGAGCAGTTCTTC.